This T cell receptor (beta chain) was identified in a study of control samples from healthy donors and cancer patients. Germline CDR1 MNHNS, CDR2 SASEGT. The CDR3 has 16 amino acids. V dropped 2 bases and J dropped 6; count of bases not matched to a gene: 10. Here immunoSEQ multiplex PCR was the method, and the copy in TCRdb shows in-frame clones only, minus some. The sample carries around 82,000 clones, approximately 89% recorded once. Material for sequencing was blood. This sequence was found in a man between 50 and 59 years old in good health. The gene calls are TRBV6-1 and TRBJ1-5, with 7 nucleotides matching TRBD1. This CDR3 reads CASSEWGGGLGQPQHF. The CDR3 DNA is TGTGCCAGCAGTGAATGGGGAGGGGGCCTGGGTCAGCCCCAGCATTTT.